These 14 T cell receptor beta chains originate from one sample sequenced in a study of T cells after posttransplantation cyclophosphamide. The repertoire was sequenced with immunoSEQ multiplex PCR; TCRdb's copy has only in-frame clones and lacks some. This sample has 42,000 or so clones; about 90% occur once, and the top ten carry about 2.5%. A marrow graft followed busulfan-fludarabine conditioning, with cyclophosphamide on days +3 and +4. Source: PBMCs, taken less than 70 days after allogeneic stem cell transplant with posttransplant cyclophosphamide. The receptors originated from a male patient in his sixties or seventies who received an allogeneic stem cell transplant from a related donor and was CMV-positive. The graft donor may be the source of some T cells.

As regards this clone: The same CDR3 can be traced to other DNA sequences in this sample. V and J are TRBV6-5 and TRBJ1-6; 7 nucleotides align to TRBD1. In germline, CDR1 is MNHEY, CDR2 SVGAGI. The CDR3 is 13 residues long. V was clipped by 5 bases and J by 7 bases; unmatched bases: 2. For the CDR3, the DNA is TGTGCCAGCAGTCAGGGACAGAATTCACCCCTCCACTTT. This codes for CASSQGQNSPLHF.

The table lists this clone with a few counts. The chain joins TRBV25-1 to TRBJ1-1; the D is unclear. The CDR3 extends over 14 amino acids. The germline CDR1 and CDR2 sequences are MGHDK and SYGVNS. The V end was cut by 4 bases, the J end by 4 bases, with 13 bases between. The CDR3 reads CASSAGGRGTEAFF. CDR3 bases: TGTGCCAGCAGTGCGGGAGGGCGCGGCACTGAAGCTTTCTTT. Based on the CDR3 plus reference TRBV25-1 and TRBJ1-1, the full variable domain is EADIYQTPRYLVIGTGKKITLECSQTMGHDKMYWYQQDPGMELHLIHYSYGVNSTEKGDLSSESTVSRIRTEHFPLTLESARPSHTSQYLCASSAGGRGTEAFFGQGTRLTVV.

V is TRBV4-1 and J is TRBJ2-1, with 8 nucleotides matching TRBD2. V lost 0 bases to trimming and J lost 5 bases; unmatched junction nucleotides: 9. The germline V gene has CDR1 MGHRA and CDR2 YSYEKL. CDR3 length equals 17 residues. The CDR3 bases are TGCGCCAGCAGCCAAGATACGGGGGGGGGCCGAGACAATGAGCAGTTCTTC. As protein: CASSQDTGGGRDNEQFF.

V and J are TRBV19 and TRBJ2-7; D is perhaps TRBD1 (5 bases). Trimming pared 5 bases from V and 7 bases from J, leaving 15 bases between. This CDR3 is 13 amino acids long. CDR1 LNHDA and CDR2 SQIVND come from the germline V gene (reference sequence). The CDR3 region has the DNA TGTGCCAGTAGTGCGTCAGGGAATCGGGAGCAGTACTTC. Translated: CASSASGNREQYF. The variable domain in full, completed from reference TRBV19 and TRBJ2-7, reads DGGITQSPKYLFRKEGQNVTLSCEQNLNHDAMYWYRQDPGQGLRLIYYSQIVNDFQKGDIAEGYSVSREKKESFPLTVTSAQKNPTAFYLCASSASGNREQYFGPGTRLTVT.

The J gene is TRBJ1-1, the V gene TRBV19; no clear D. This CDR3 is 16 amino acids long. The germline V and J ends were trimmed by 1 base and 4 bases, with 16 bases remaining between them. CDR1 and CDR2 (germline): LNHDA, SQIVND (reference sequence). CDR3 DNA sequence: TGTGCCAGTAGTATAGTGTCAGATAAAATTCTCACTGAAGCTTTCTTT. It translates to CASSIVSDKILTEAFF.

This clone was seen just once. The rearrangement uses TRBV9 and TRBJ1-1; 11 nucleotides align to TRBD1. The CDR3 is made up of 16 amino acids. Germline assignment: CDR1 SGDLS and CDR2 YYNGEE. V lost 4 bases, J lost 4 bases, and 9 bases stayed unmatched. CDR3 DNA sequence: TGTGCCAGCAGCAACCGGGACAGGGGGTTCAGCACTGAAGCTTTCTTT. Its protein product is CASSNRDRGFSTEAFF.

This clone was detected only a few times. The CDR3 region has the DNA TGCGCCAGCAGCCAATCCGGGACAAATGGCTACACCTTC. The encoded protein is CASSQSGTNGYTF. The chain has TRBV5-1 and TRBJ1-2; the D gene is possibly TRBD1 (6 bases). Germline CDR1 is SGHRS and CDR2 is YFSETQ. Trimming removed 4 bases from V and 6 bases from J, with 13 bases in between. CDR3 length: 13 residues.

This clone appeared a single time. This chain joins TRBV9 and TRBJ1-2; 11 bases map to TRBD1. Trimming cost V 4 bases and J 8 bases; bases outside gene matches: 10. The CDR3 is 15 amino acids. CDR1 and CDR2 from the germline V gene are SGDLS and YYNGEE. The CDR3 bases are TGTGCCAGCAGCACTTCGACGGGACAGGGGGACGGCTACACCTTC. The encoded protein is CASSTSTGQGDGYTF.

The rearrangement links TRBV18 to TRBJ1-5; 8 bases align to TRBD1. The CDR3 is 15 residues long. Per germline, CDR1 KGHSH and CDR2 LQKENI. After removal of 3 bases from V and 7 bases from J, the junction contained 8 bases not matched to a gene. The CDR3 here is CASSPRTGMEQPQHF. The CDR3, as DNA: TGTGCCAGCTCACCCCGGACAGGGATGGAACAGCCCCAGCATTTT.

The genes are TRBV7-6 and TRBJ2-7; TRBD1 matches 7 bases. Germline-derived CDR1 and CDR2 are SGHVS and FNYEAQ. The CDR3 consists of 14 residues. V shed 4 bases, J shed 5 bases, and the junction held 8 bases outside the gene matches. The CDR3: CASSSLQGKHEQYF. The CDR3, as DNA: TGTGCCAGCAGCTCGTTACAGGGGAAACACGAGCAGTACTTC.

V and J are TRBV11-2 and TRBJ1-6; D gene ambiguous. V was clipped by 6 bases and J by 7 bases, with 10 bases between them. The germline V gene encodes CDR1 SGHAT and CDR2 FQNNGV. This CDR3 is 13 amino acids long. The CDR3 sequence: CASRATINSPLHF. The CDR3 nucleotides are TGTGCCAGCAGGGCCACCATCAATTCACCCCTCCACTTT.

This chain joins TRBV27 and TRBJ2-3; 9 nucleotides align to TRBD2. The CDR3 is 16 residues long. V was clipped by 6 bases and J by 3 bases; unmatched bases: 10. Germline CDR1 and CDR2: MNHEY and SMNVEV (reference sequence). The CDR3 sequence is CASSYPGTSRTDTQYF. The CDR3 DNA is TGTGCCAGCAGCTACCCCGGGACTAGCAGGACAGATACGCAGTATTTT.

The V and J genes are TRBV18 and TRBJ2-2, with 12 bases aligning to TRBD1. Germline CDR1 and CDR2: KGHSH and LQKENI. Losses at the gene ends were 4 bases for V and 4 bases for J; bases not matched to a gene: 7. The CDR3 runs to 17 residues. The CDR3 sequence: CASSRWDRGLGTGELFF. For the CDR3, the DNA is TGTGCCAGCTCACGTTGGGACAGGGGGCTCGGCACCGGGGAGCTGTTTTTT.

V gene TRBV7-6 combines with J gene TRBJ2-1; 9 bases are a match to TRBD2. Germline-derived CDR1 and CDR2 are SGHVS and FNYEAQ. The CDR3 is 14 amino acids. V gave up 2 bases and J gave up 6 bases; unmatched junction bases: 2. CDR3 nucleotide sequence: TGTGCCAGCAGCTTAAGCGGGGGGACCAATGAGCAGTTCTTC. Its translation: CASSLSGGTNEQFF.